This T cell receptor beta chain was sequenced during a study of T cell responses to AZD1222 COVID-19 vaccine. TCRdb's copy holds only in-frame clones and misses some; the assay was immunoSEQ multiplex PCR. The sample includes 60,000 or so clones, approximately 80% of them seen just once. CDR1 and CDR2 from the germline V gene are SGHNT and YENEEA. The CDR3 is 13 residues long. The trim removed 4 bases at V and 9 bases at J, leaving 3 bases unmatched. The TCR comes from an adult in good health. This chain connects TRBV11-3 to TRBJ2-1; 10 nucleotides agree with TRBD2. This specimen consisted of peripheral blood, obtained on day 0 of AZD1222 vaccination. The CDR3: CASSSSGSGEQFF. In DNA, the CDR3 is TGTGCCAGCAGCTCTAGCGGGAGCGGTGAGCAGTTCTTC.